These 4 T cell receptor beta chains were all obtained from the same sample, sequenced in a study of CD8 T cells in ankylosing spondylitis. Using its own MiXCR run on the 5' RACE reads, TCRdb lists one record per CDR3 protein. The data hold under 300,000 distinct CDR3 sequences, with roughly a tenth observed a single time. The sequencing input was blood, either unsorted or a sorted T cell fraction (not recorded which). These receptors were collected from a male donor with ankylosing spondylitis or in good health (not recorded which).

This clonotype has ten or more counts. The gene calls are TRBV12-3 or TRBV12-4 and TRBJ1-1; no clear D. Trimming stripped 3 bases from V and 4 bases from J, with 9 bases between. CDR3 length: 13 amino acids. CDR3 sequence: CASSLVRATEAFF. The CDR3 bases are TGTGCCAGCAGTTTGGTCCGTGCCACTGAAGCTTTCTTT.

Only a few counts were recorded for this clonotype. The junction differs from germline at one of its ends, possibly a read error. The chain recombines TRBV24-1 with TRBJ1-5, with TRBD1 matching over 8 bases. Germline V gene sequence: CDR1 KGHDR, CDR2 SFDVKD. CDR3 size: 15 residues. DNA of the CDR3: TGTGCCACCAGTGAGTCCGGGACAGGCAATGAGCCCCAGCATTTT. This encodes CATSESGTGNEPQHF.

In this sample, this clonotype turned up many times. The chain has TRBV14 and TRBJ2-1; D call uncertain. CDR1 and CDR2 from the germline V gene are SGHDN and FVKESK. V was trimmed by 5 bases and J by 10 bases, leaving 12 bases between them. CDR3 length: 12 amino acids. CDR3 nucleotide sequence: TGTGCCAGCAGCGCGCTAGGGTTGGAGCAGTTCTTC. Amino acid sequence: CASSALGLEQFF.

This clonotype was seen repeatedly, ten times or more. The V gene is TRBV29-1, the J gene TRBJ2-1; 8 bases fit TRBD1. CDR1 and CDR2 (germline): SQVTM, ANQGSEA. This CDR3 region has 14 residues. V trimming: 5 bases; J trimming: 6 bases; junction bases outside the gene matches: 9. DNA of the CDR3: TGCAGCGTTAGCCAGGGGGCAACCCCCAATGAGCAGTTCTTC. It specifies CSVSQGATPNEQFF.